This T cell receptor beta chain stems from a study of shared clonotypes between healthy human individuals. Study information: Donors, aged 18 to 49, were a couple of women and three men. Overall study results and limits: The represented genetic and exposure-history diversity was limited by the small number of donors.

Germline loops: CDR1 ENHRY, CDR2 SYGVKD. The CDR3 has 14 amino acids. V lost 4 bases and J lost 3, with 10 bases in between. Concerning this clone itself: The target antigen is unknown.

The method was immunoSEQ multiplex PCR; TCRdb's version includes in-frame clones alone and lacks a portion of them. The sample yields a few million clones, approximately 94% seen once. The TCR originated in a man between 18 and 29 years old in good health. Material for sequencing was naive CD4+ T cells sorted from blood. The subset: CD45RA+ positively selected. The chain couples TRBV10-3 to TRBJ2-1, with D perhaps TRBD1 (5 bases). The CDR3 spells CAISGQGNYNEQFF. The CDR3 DNA follows: TGTGCCATCAGTGGTCAGGGTAACTACAATGAGCAGTTCTTC.